One sample yielded the 27 T cell receptor beta chains listed below, sequenced in a study of follicular helper T cells after annual influenza vaccination. Produced via immunoSEQ multiplex PCR; TCRdb's table is partial and in-frame only. The sample lists some 15,000 clones, roughly 81% seen once, with 0.27% in the top ten. Stated time point: 2014-2015 season, pre-vaccination. The sample here was CXCR5- memory CD4+ T cells sorted from blood, taken on the day of influenza vaccination. All receptors come from an adult who received the influenza vaccine.

The genes are TRBV2 and TRBJ1-6; 8 nucleotides line up with TRBD1. Germline CDR1 reads SNHLY; CDR2 reads FYNNEI. V was pared by 9 bases and J by 9 bases, with 13 bases of the junction left unmatched. The CDR3 is 15 amino acids. CDR3 bases: TGTGCCAGTAGAGAAAGGACAGGGTATGTTTCACCCCTCCACTTT. Residues: CASRERTGYVSPLHF.

The chain combines TRBV19 with TRBJ2-3; tentatively, D is TRBD2 (5 bases). The germline CDR1 and CDR2 sequences are LNHDA and SQIVND (reference sequence). The CDR3 spans 14 residues. Trimming took off 3 bases at V and 5 bases at J, with 12 bases between the two ends. CDR3: CASSIWTGEDTQYF. The CDR3, as DNA: TGTGCCAGTAGTATCTGGACTGGGGAAGATACGCAGTATTTT.

The chain has TRBV4-2 and TRBJ1-2; a weak D match, TRBD1 (5 bases). The CDR3 sequence is 14 residues long. CDR1 is LGHNA and CDR2 is YNFKEQ in the germline V gene. V dropped 4 bases and J dropped 5 bases, with 14 bases sitting between them. The CDR3 sequence: CASSLGPQDYGYTF. CDR3 DNA sequence: TGTGCCAGCAGCCTGGGACCGCAAGATTATGGCTACACCTTC.

Only a few counts were recorded for this clone. The chain employs TRBV2 and TRBJ2-1; the match to TRBD2 covers 9 bases. This CDR3 region has 13 residues. V dropped 8 bases and J dropped 8; count of bases not matched to a gene: 7. Germline values: CDR1 SNHLY, CDR2 FYNNEI. CDR3 sequence reads: CASARERGDEQFF. The CDR3 DNA reads as TGTGCCAGCGCTAGGGAGCGGGGGGATGAGCAGTTCTTC.

This sequence joins TRBV2 and TRBJ1-6; D is ambiguous. Trimming left V 3 bases short and J 11 bases short, with 8 bases between. Germline V gene sequence: CDR1 SNHLY, CDR2 FYNNEI. The CDR3 has 12 residues. The DNA of the CDR3 is TGTGCCAGCAGTGATCTCGGGACACCCCTCCACTTT. It codes for CASSDLGTPLHF.

This chain joins TRBV19 and TRBJ1-5; tentatively, D is TRBD1 (5 bases). Germline loops: CDR1 LNHDA, CDR2 SQIVND (reference sequence). The CDR3 spans 15 residues. Trimming removed 9 bases at V and 2 bases at J, with 17 bases between. CDR3 nucleotide sequence: TGTGCCAGCGAAGCAACAGGCGGGGGCAATCAGCCCCAGCATTTT. Amino acid sequence: CASEATGGGNQPQHF. Based on the CDR3 plus reference TRBV19 and TRBJ1-5, the full variable domain is DGGITQSPKYLFRKEGQNVTLSCEQNLNHDAMYWYRQDPGQGLRLIYYSQIVNDFQKGDIAEGYSVSREKKESFPLTVTSAQKNPTAFYLCASEATGGGNQPQHFGDGTRLSIL.

The CDR3 DNA reads as TGTGCCAGCAGTGGGGGGAGAAAAACAGATACGCAGTATTTT. Its protein product is CASSGGRKTDTQYF. The rearrangement links TRBV2 to TRBJ2-3; D is tentatively TRBD1 or TRBD2 (5 bases each). The germline V and J ends were trimmed by 4 bases and 3 bases, with 11 bases remaining between them. The CDR3 spans 14 residues. Germline assignment: CDR1 SNHLY and CDR2 FYNNEI.

The V and J genes are TRBV19 and TRBJ1-1; 8 bases match TRBD1. Germline loops: CDR1 LNHDA, CDR2 SQIVND (reference sequence). V lost 5 bases to trimming and J lost 1 base; unmatched junction nucleotides: 6. The CDR3 spans 15 residues. The CDR3 region has the DNA TGTGCCAGTAGTCCCATAACAGGGGGGAACACTGAAGCTTTCTTT. Translated: CASSPITGGNTEAFF.

The V gene is TRBV9, the J gene TRBJ2-3; 10 bases align to TRBD2. This CDR3 has 17 residues. Trimming at V came to 0 bases and at J to 8 bases, leaving 12 bases not matched to a gene. Germline CDR1 and CDR2: SGDLS and YYNGEE. CDR3 protein: CASSVDLQSGGAGTQYF. The CDR3 DNA reads as TGTGCCAGCAGCGTAGACCTCCAGAGCGGGGGGGCGGGTACGCAGTATTTT.

This clone was recorded once. The chain links TRBV10-3 to TRBJ2-3; possibly TRBD2 for D (6 bases). Trimming removed 1 base from V and 3 bases from J, with 8 bases in between. Germline V gene sequence: CDR1 ENHRY, CDR2 SYGVKD. CDR3 size: 14 residues. CDR3 in amino acids: CAISELGRTDTQYF. CDR3 DNA: TGTGCCATCAGTGAGTTGGGGAGGACAGATACGCAGTATTTT.

This sequence joins TRBV15 and TRBJ2-1, with D perhaps matching TRBD1 or TRBD2 (5 bases each). Germline V gene data show CDR1 as LNHNV and CDR2 as YYDKDF (reference sequence). The CDR3 is 14 amino acids. V lost 5 bases to trimming and J lost 6 bases, with 14 bases between them. CDR3 loop: CATSRDQISNEQFF. The CDR3 bases are TGTGCCACCAGCCGGGACCAGATAAGCAATGAGCAGTTCTTC.

This clone turned up a few times. The chain uses TRBV2 and TRBJ1-5; D unresolved. CDR3 size: 14 residues. Trimming took 4 bases from V and 3 from J, leaving 10 bases between them. The germline gives CDR1 SNHLY, CDR2 FYNNEI. CDR3 DNA: TGTGCCAGCAGTGTTGAGGGAAACAATCAGCCCCAGCATTTT. This gives the protein CASSVEGNNQPQHF.

The chain uses TRBV4-1 and TRBJ1-5, with D possibly matching TRBD1 (6 bases). The CDR3 is 16 amino acids. CDR1 is MGHRA, CDR2 YSYEKL, per germline. Between the trimmed V and J ends, which lost 2 bases and 2 bases, there was a span of 13 bases. In nucleotides, the CDR3 is TGCGCCAGCAGCCAACGATCAGGGGAACGCAATCAGCCCCAGCATTTT. Its protein product is CASSQRSGERNQPQHF.

The chain uses TRBV28 and TRBJ1-3, with TRBD1 identical over 7 bases. The V gene's germline CDR1 is MDHEN and CDR2 SYDVKM. This CDR3 is 15 amino acids long. Trimming took 3 bases from V and 0 from J; bases not matched to a gene: 2. Written as DNA, the CDR3 is TGTGCCAGCAGTTTCAGGGGGAGCTCTGGAAACACCATATATTTT. It yields the protein CASSFRGSSGNTIYF.

This sequence joins TRBV19 and TRBJ1-5; TRBD1 aligns across 10 bases. With 4 bases clipped from V and 4 bases from J, the junction kept 7 bases outside the gene matches. The germline gives CDR1 LNHDA, CDR2 SQIVND (reference sequence). This CDR3 contains 16 residues. CDR3 sequence reads: CASSKGRQGANQPQHF. The CDR3 DNA reads TGTGCCAGTAGTAAAGGGAGACAGGGGGCTAATCAGCCCCAGCATTTT.

The chain combines TRBV5-1 with TRBJ2-2; possible D gene TRBD1, 5 bases. This CDR3 contains 17 residues. V gave up 4 bases and J gave up 5 bases, with 21 bases separating them. Germline values: CDR1 SGHRS, CDR2 YFSETQ. CDR3 residues: CASSNLSSTVATGELFF. In DNA, the CDR3 is TGCGCCAGCAGCAACCTTTCATCGACAGTGGCTACCGGGGAGCTGTTTTTT.

V is TRBV30 and J is TRBJ2-4; D is possibly TRBD2 (6 bases). V gave up 5 bases and J gave up 9 bases, with 14 bases separating them. In germline, CDR1 is GTSNPN, CDR2 SVGIG (reference sequence). This CDR3 comprises 12 residues. The CDR3 sequence is CAWAGPSAIQYF. As DNA, the CDR3 is TGTGCCTGGGCTGGGCCTAGCGCCATTCAGTACTTC.

This chain connects TRBV7-2 to TRBJ1-2, with D possibly TRBD1 on 6 matching bases. Trimming cost V 0 bases and J 5 bases, with 10 bases left between them. The CDR3 spans 14 residues. CDR1 and CDR2 from the germline V gene are SGHTA and FQGNSA. In DNA form, the CDR3 reads TGTGCCAGCAGCTTAGCACAGGGTTGGTATGGCTACACCTTC. It codes for CASSLAQGWYGYTF.

The V call is TRBV5-1, the J call TRBJ2-3; D not certain. Trimming removed 3 bases from V and 2 bases from J, with 1 base in between. The CDR3 consists of 11 residues. Germline V CDR1 and CDR2: SGHRS, YFSETQ. The CDR3 nucleotides are TGCGCCAGCAGCTCCACAGATACGCAGTATTTT. Amino acids: CASSSTDTQYF.

V gene TRBV18 combines with J gene TRBJ1-6; 8 nucleotides align to TRBD1. Germline V gene data show CDR1 as KGHSH and CDR2 as LQKENI. The CDR3 extends over 16 amino acids. J lost 7 bases, V lost 1 base, and 6 bases had no gene match. The DNA of the CDR3 is TGTGCCAGCTCACCACTCGCAGGGGGCGAGAATTCACCCCTCCACTTT. Translation: CASSPLAGGENSPLHF.

V gene TRBV5-6 combines with J gene TRBJ1-2, with D tentatively TRBD1 (5 bases). The V and J ends lost 4 bases and 4 bases respectively, with 14 bases between them. This CDR3 is built from 14 residues. Germline CDR1 and CDR2: SGHDT and YYEEEE. For the CDR3, the DNA is TGTGCCAGCAGCGCGTGGGACCGAACCTATGGCTACACCTTC. Encoded protein: CASSAWDRTYGYTF.

This rearrangement joins TRBV5-4 to TRBJ2-5; the D gene is possibly TRBD2 (6 bases). Germline loops: CDR1 SGHNT, CDR2 YYREEE (reference sequence). V lost 3 bases, J lost 1 base, and 10 bases lay in between. The CDR3 loop spans 14 amino acids. CDR3 sequence: CASSWGTFQETQYF. Here the CDR3 DNA reads TGTGCCAGCAGCTGGGGGACTTTCCAAGAGACCCAGTACTTC.

This clone appeared once. The chain is built from TRBV18 and TRBJ1-1, with D perhaps TRBD1 (5 bases). Trimming stripped 0 bases from V and 1 base from J, with 24 bases between. The germline V gene encodes CDR1 KGHSH and CDR2 LQKENI. The CDR3 length is 20 residues. CDR3 bases: TGTGCCAGCTCACCACCGGGTTTGAAGGGGCCCTTGGGCAAGAACACTGAAGCTTTCTTT. Translated: CASSPPGLKGPLGKNTEAFF.

The chain has TRBV30 and TRBJ1-2; no reliable D call. This CDR3 has 12 residues. Germline-derived CDR1 and CDR2 are GTSNPN and SVGIG (reference sequence). V gave up 0 bases and J gave up 7 bases, with 9 bases separating them. The CDR3 bases are TGTGCCTGGAGTGTCGGACTATCTGGCTACACCTTC. This translates into CAWSVGLSGYTF.

The table lists this clone with a few counts. The V gene is TRBV27, the J gene TRBJ1-2; 8 bases line up with TRBD1. V lost 2 bases, J lost 4 bases, and 6 bases stayed unmatched. The CDR3 covers 15 residues. Germline V CDR1 and CDR2: MNHEY, SMNVEV (reference sequence). Written as DNA, the CDR3 is TGTGCCAGCAGTTTAGATCGGACAGGGCCCTATGGCTACACCTTC. This encodes CASSLDRTGPYGYTF.

The V gene is TRBV7-2, the J gene TRBJ1-3; possible D gene TRBD1, 5 bases. CDR3 length: 16 amino acids. V was trimmed by 1 base and J by 3 bases, leaving 13 bases between them. Per the germline V gene, CDR1 is SGHTA and CDR2 is FQGNSA. Written as DNA, the CDR3 is TGTGCCAGCAGCTTAGTCGGGGGGAGCGTTGGAAACACCATATATTTT. Encoded protein: CASSLVGGSVGNTIYF.

This clone has a handful of counts. The chain uses TRBV15 and TRBJ2-3; 7 bases align to TRBD1. Looked up from germline, CDR1 is LNHNV and CDR2 is YYDKDF (reference sequence). Trimming at V came to 2 bases and at J to 0 bases, leaving 5 bases not matched to a gene. The CDR3 covers 16 residues. CDR3 protein: CATSRLDRASTDTQYF. CDR3 nucleotides: TGTGCCACCAGCAGACTTGACAGGGCTAGCACAGATACGCAGTATTTT.